This T cell receptor (beta chain) came from a study of OX40 agonist ivuxolimab in advanced cancers. Study information: Partial responses occurred in three patients (one hepatocellular carcinoma, two cutaneous melanoma).

Assay: immunoSEQ multiplex PCR; the TCRdb copy retains only in-frame clones and omits some. This sample has about 50,000 clones, with 80% to 85% found just once. The V end lost 0 bases, the J end lost 2 bases, and 7 bases lay between the germline ends. Per germline, CDR1 SGHAT and CDR2 FQNNGV. CDR3 length equals 14 residues. The receptor was isolated from an adult with an advanced solid tumor such as melanoma, head and neck, liver or kidney cancer. The gene calls are TRBV11-2 and TRBJ1-2; D is unclear. This specimen was CD4+ or CD8+ T cells sorted from blood, taken in a trial of the OX40 agonist ivuxolimab. The CDR3 reads CASSLEPANYGYTF. The CDR3 region has the DNA TGTGCCAGCAGCTTAGAGCCCGCCAACTATGGCTACACCTTC.